This record concerns one T cell receptor beta chain sequence. Its antigen remains unknown. The data originate from a study of T cell responses to AZD1222 COVID-19 vaccine. Study as a whole: Whether given at about 4 or about 12 weeks, second doses were pooled. Broader study findings: Repertoire collection took place solely once the T cell response had peaked. A rise in Spike-specific TCR breadth and depth followed two AZD1222 doses. Of the AZD1222 recipients, only 5 to 7 were seropositive at baseline.

Measured with immunoSEQ multiplex PCR; TCRdb has only the in-frame clones, and not every one. The sample contains 90,000 to 110,000 clones, roughly 87% of which appear only once. Germline CDR1 MNHEY, CDR2 SVGAGI. V gave up 4 bases and J gave up 1 base; unmatched junction bases: 5. This CDR3 is built from 15 residues. The clonotype comes from an adult in good health. This specimen was peripheral blood, taken on day 0 of AZD1222 vaccination. V usage is TRBV6-5 and J usage is TRBJ2-3; 7 positions agree with TRBD1. CDR3 amino acids: CASSSTGVGTDTQYF. As DNA, the CDR3 is TGTGCCAGCAGTTCTACAGGGGTCGGCACAGATACGCAGTATTTT.